Here is one T cell receptor (beta chain) with its context. Antigen: not known. The data were produced by immunoSEQ multiplex PCR, yet TCRdb's version contains in-frame clones alone and is incomplete. The sample has 13,000 or so clones, 60% to 70% seen once. These data belong to a study of T cell repertoires in urothelial bladder cancer. Study-wide context: The roughly 12 resected lesions were three cT0, three cTa, three cT1 and three cT2 or greater.

General study findings and limits: Infiltrating lymphocytes: median roughly 2.2% in carcinoma versus approximately 12% in benign specimens. Urothelial carcinoma specimens: median roughly 5,600 T cells versus over 25,000 in benign. Up to about 17% of carcinoma infiltrating lymphocytes belonged to one T-cell clone.

This TCR was recovered from a human donor with urothelial carcinoma. Sequencing was carried out using tumor-infiltrating cells from bladder cancer.

The CDR3, as DNA: TGCGCCAGCAGCCCGGGGCCCTTGGACACTGAAGCTTTCTTT. It encodes CASSPGPLDTEAFF. The chain links TRBV5-1 to TRBJ1-1; D is perhaps TRBD1 (5 bases). The germline gives CDR1 SGHRS, CDR2 YFSETQ. The V end was cut by 4 bases, the J end by 3 bases, with 13 bases between. CDR3 length equals 14 residues.